The sequence of this T cell receptor beta chain was determined in a study of blood T cell repertoires in COVID-19. Overall study context: COVID-19 samples, acute and convalescent, were from the United States, Italy and Spain. In each case, the material was cDNA or gDNA derived from T cells, B-cell-depleted T cells, or PBMCs.

Recruited during active infection, patients (from Seattle) were subsequently followed longitudinally. In the study's own analysis: Reference gene primer amplification gave estimated nucleated cell counts. Sequencing used immunoSEQ multiplex PCR; TCRdb keeps in-frame clones, though not all of them. The V and J calls and the clone size are those of that table, but D and trimming were determined from the DNA. The data show about 150,000 clones, with 65% to 90% seen just once and 12% held by the top ten. The sequence was obtained from a woman aged 60-75 years with COVID-19, enrolled during active disease. The sample consisted of peripheral blood.

The CDR3 coding sequence is TGTGCCACCCGGACAGGGGGTGGCAATGAGCAGTTCTTC. Its translation is CATRTGGGNEQFF. The chain couples TRBV27 to TRBJ2-1, with 10 bases that match TRBD1. CDR1 and CDR2 (germline): MNHEY, SMNVEV (reference sequence). This CDR3 is 13 amino acids long. With V trimmed by 10 bases and J by 6 bases, 6 bases remained unmatched.